A single sample gave rise to the 22 T cell receptor beta chains below, sequenced in a study of spatial heterogeneity in lung cancer (dated by TCRdb to between 2017 and 2020). What this sample's time point label stands for: sample taken at primary tumor resection. TCR sequencing used whole RNA extracted from tumor and nontumor lung tissue, or from cryopreserved PBMC samples, without cell sorting. Libraries were constructed by 5' RACE. For sequencing, a NextSeq 500 was employed. TCRdb reran the public reads through fastp at Q25 and MiXCR, keeping productive beta chains. All rows with the same CDR3 protein become a single entry with the most common DNA and genes. For this sample the table gives fewer than 6,000 distinct CDR3 sequences, of which roughly 24% were detected only once. The top ten hold around 17% of the sample. The material sequenced was PBMCs, taken at surgery. The receptors were sampled from a male donor with early-stage non-small cell lung cancer.

The CDR3 DNA reads TGCGCCAGCAGCAAGGGGGATCAGCCCCAGCATTTT. This sequence encodes CASSKGDQPQHF. This chain connects TRBV4-1 to TRBJ1-5; the D gene is possibly TRBD1 (6 bases). CDR1 and CDR2 from the germline V gene are MGHRA and YSYEKL. CDR3 size: 12 residues. V lost 5 bases, J lost 5 bases, and 7 bases lay in between.

This clonotype is labeled as medium-sized. The V gene is TRBV5-4, the J gene TRBJ2-7; D call uncertain. The V gene lost 0 bases and the J gene lost 5 bases, with 6 bases spanning the gap. This CDR3 region has 12 residues. Germline values: CDR1 SGHNT, CDR2 YYREEE (reference sequence). CDR3 DNA: TGTGCCAGCAGCTTGGTAGGGAACGAGCAGTACTTC. It translates to CASSLVGNEQYF.

By share, this clonotype ranks as large. CDR3: CASSPPGLLAKNIQYF. The CDR3 DNA sequence: TGTGCCAGCTCACCACCAGGGCTACTAGCCAAAAACATTCAGTACTTC. J is TRBJ2-4 and V is TRBV18, with D unclear. V was pared by 0 bases and J by 0 bases, with 9 bases between. Germline CDR1 reads KGHSH; CDR2 reads LQKENI. The CDR3 loop spans 16 amino acids.

This clonotype is medium-sized (0.01 to 0.1%) by share. The chain combines TRBV29-1 with TRBJ2-3, with a weak D call TRBD2 (6 bases). V was pared by 6 bases and J by 3 bases, with 10 bases between. Germline V gene sequence: CDR1 SQVTM, CDR2 ANQGSEA. The CDR3 is made up of 12 amino acids. CDR3 loop: CSVPLATDTQYF. In DNA form, the CDR3 reads TGCAGCGTCCCCCTAGCGACAGATACGCAGTATTTT.

This clonotype qualifies as medium-sized. This chain connects TRBV30 to TRBJ1-2, with unresolved D. CDR3 size: 12 residues. Germline V gene sequence: CDR1 GTSNPN, CDR2 SVGIG (reference sequence). V gave up 3 bases and J gave up 4 bases, with 9 bases separating them. CDR3 nucleotides: TGTGCCTGGAGGGGGAGAGCCTATGGCTACACCTTC. It yields the protein CAWRGRAYGYTF. Full variable domain (outside the CDR3, taken from reference TRBV30 and TRBJ1-2): SQTIHQWPATLVQPVGSPLSLECTVEGTSNPNLYWYRQAAGRGLQLLFYSVGIGQISSEVPQNLSASRPQDRQFILSSKKLLLSDSGFYLCAWRGRAYGYTFGSGTRLTVV.

By share, this clonotype counts as medium-sized. The chain recombines TRBV10-3 with TRBJ2-5; 11 nucleotides agree with TRBD2. CDR3 length: 17 amino acids. V shed 5 bases, J shed 0 bases, and the junction held 8 bases outside the gene matches. Germline CDR1 is ENHRY and CDR2 is SYGVKD. CDR3 protein: CAISPASGRPNQETQYF. In nucleotides, the CDR3 is TGTGCCATCAGTCCAGCTAGCGGGAGGCCCAACCAAGAGACCCAGTACTTC.

This clonotype came up a few times. This rearrangement joins TRBV7-2 to TRBJ1-5; 7 bases align to TRBD1. Losses at the gene ends were 5 bases for V and 4 bases for J; bases not matched to a gene: 5. Germline V gives CDR1 SGHTA, CDR2 FQGNSA. CDR3 length equals 14 residues. CDR3 DNA sequence: TGTGCCAGCAGCCCGACAGGGAGGAATCAGCCCCAGCATTTT. Its translation is CASSPTGRNQPQHF.

This clonotype is medium-sized by share. CDR3 loop: CASSLGSLTANNEQFF. CDR3 DNA: TGTGCCAGCAGCTTAGGGTCCCTGACAGCTAACAATGAGCAGTTCTTC. This sequence joins TRBV7-8 and TRBJ2-1; TRBD1 is a possible D gene (5 bases). V was shortened by 1 base and J by 5 bases, with 15 bases between the two germline ends. The CDR3 spans 16 residues. Germline V gene lookup returns CDR1 SGHVS and CDR2 FQNEAQ.

This clonotype is categorized as medium-sized (0.01 to 0.1%). This rearrangement joins TRBV7-9 to TRBJ2-5, with no clear D. With 1 base removed from V and 5 bases from J, the gap between germline ends came to 8 bases. Germline-derived CDR1 and CDR2 are SEHNR and FQNEAQ (reference sequence). The CDR3 consists of 13 residues. The CDR3 reads CASSLGRVETQYF. DNA of the CDR3: TGTGCCAGCAGCTTAGGTCGGGTTGAGACCCAGTACTTC.

This clonotype is medium-sized. V is TRBV7-9 and J is TRBJ1-1; D gene unclear. This CDR3 is 13 amino acids long. Per the germline V gene, CDR1 is SEHNR and CDR2 is FQNEAQ (reference sequence). V was trimmed by 5 bases and J by 1 base, leaving 8 bases between them. CDR3 DNA: TGTGCCAGCAGCCAGTCACAGAACACTGAAGCTTTCTTT. It yields the protein CASSQSQNTEAFF.

The chain couples TRBV19 to TRBJ1-1; 8 bases agree with TRBD1. Trimming cost V 7 bases and J 1 base; bases outside gene matches: 5. The V gene's germline CDR1 is LNHDA and CDR2 SQIVND (reference sequence). The CDR3 is made up of 14 amino acids. The CDR3 DNA sequence: TGTGCCAGTACCACAGGACAGGGGAACACTGAAGCTTTCTTT. Residues: CASTTGQGNTEAFF.

CDR3 DNA: TGTGCCAGCAGCTTAGCTCCCAATCAGCCCCAGCATTTT. Protein sequence: CASSLAPNQPQHF. This chain joins TRBV5-5 and TRBJ1-5; no reliable D call. Germline V CDR1 and CDR2: SGHKS, YYEKEE (reference sequence). The CDR3 loop spans 13 amino acids. V was pared by 2 bases and J by 3 bases, with 6 bases between.

This clonotype was detected only once. A single base separates this from a much larger clone, so it may be a read error. The chain recombines TRBV5-1 with TRBJ1-4; D not certain. This CDR3 contains 14 residues. Germline V lookup: CDR1 SGHRS, CDR2 YFSETQ. CDR3 nucleotides: TGCGCCAGCAGCTTCTATAGGAGGGATGAAAAACTGTATTTT. It yields the protein CASSFYRRDEKLYF.

This clonotype is deemed medium-sized (0.01 to 0.1%). The genes are TRBV19 and TRBJ1-2; D uncertain. The V end was cut by 5 bases, the J end by 4 bases, with 17 bases between. The V gene's germline CDR1 is LNHDA and CDR2 SQIVND (reference sequence). CDR3 length: 15 amino acids. The CDR3 DNA reads TGTGCCAGTAGTGAAGACCCCGCATTGGTCTATGGCTACACCTTC. It translates to CASSEDPALVYGYTF.

Only a few counts were recorded for this clonotype. The gene calls are TRBV29-1 and TRBJ2-3, with TRBD2 matching 7 bases. CDR1 SQVTM and CDR2 ANQGSEA come from the germline V gene. CDR3 length: 14 residues. V lost 4 bases and J lost 0; bases outside the gene matches: 4. This CDR3 is CSVGRGSSTDTQYF. The CDR3 region has the DNA TGCAGCGTTGGGCGCGGGAGTAGCACAGATACGCAGTATTTT.

This clonotype was counted between two and nine times. The chain joins TRBV5-6 to TRBJ2-3; 8 positions match TRBD2. Germline V CDR1 and CDR2: SGHDT, YYEEEE. This CDR3 spans 16 amino acids. V shed 1 base, J shed 2 bases, and the junction held 6 bases outside the gene matches. Here the CDR3 DNA reads TGTGCCAGCAGCTTGAGTACTAGCGGTTACACAGATACGCAGTATTTT. Amino acids: CASSLSTSGYTDTQYF.

V is TRBV9 and J is TRBJ2-7; weak D call: TRBD1 (5 bases). Trimming cost V 3 bases and J 0 bases, with 19 bases left between them. The CDR3 consists of 17 residues. Germline CDR1 and CDR2: SGDLS and YYNGEE. The CDR3 sequence: CASSAPRQNPRSYEQYF. The CDR3 DNA reads TGTGCCAGCAGCGCCCCCCGACAGAATCCTCGCTCCTACGAGCAGTACTTC.

This clonotype is judged large. This sequence joins TRBV4-2 and TRBJ2-2; D is undetermined. CDR1 is LGHNA and CDR2 is YNFKEQ in the germline V gene. The V end lost 5 bases, the J end lost 8 bases, and 9 bases lay between the germline ends. This CDR3 spans 12 amino acids. CDR3 bases: TGTGCCAGCAGCTATGTTGCAGGGGAGCTGTTTTTT. Amino acid sequence: CASSYVAGELFF.

This clonotype ranks as medium-sized. V is TRBV6-4 and J is TRBJ2-2, with 8 nucleotides matching TRBD1. Unmatched junction bases numbered 7, after V lost 7 bases and J lost 6 bases. CDR1 and CDR2 (germline): MRHNA, SNTAGT. The CDR3 sequence is 14 residues long. DNA for the CDR3: TGTGCCAGCACTGCACTACAGGGGGCCGGGGAGCTGTTTTTT. Protein sequence: CASTALQGAGELFF.

This clonotype was picked up a small number of times. The chain employs TRBV11-2 and TRBJ1-6; a weak D match, TRBD1 (6 bases). This CDR3 comprises 15 residues. V was clipped by 6 bases and J by 7 bases, with 16 bases between them. Germline CDR1 SGHAT, CDR2 FQNNGV. The CDR3 here is CASRTGLGTNSPLHF. The CDR3 DNA sequence: TGTGCCAGCAGGACAGGCTTGGGGACGAATTCACCCCTCCACTTT.

By share of the sample, this clonotype is medium-sized. The V and J genes are TRBV5-1 and TRBJ2-5, with D possibly being TRBD1 (6 bases). This CDR3 spans 13 amino acids. V gave up 1 base and J gave up 5 bases, with 9 bases separating them. Germline V gives CDR1 SGHRS, CDR2 YFSETQ. CDR3 protein: CASSLSGEETQYF. The CDR3 bases are TGCGCCAGCAGCTTGTCAGGGGAGGAGACCCAGTACTTC.

By share, this clonotype ranks as medium-sized (0.01 to 0.1%). The chain employs TRBV5-4 and TRBJ1-6, with D perhaps TRBD1 (5 bases). This CDR3 spans 15 amino acids. Germline assignment: CDR1 SGHNT and CDR2 YYREEE (reference sequence). V was shortened by 4 bases and J by 5 bases, with 13 bases between the two germline ends. This CDR3 reads CASSPNGGNNSPLHF. The DNA for the CDR3 is TGTGCCAGCAGCCCCAACGGGGGAAATAATTCACCCCTCCACTTT.